Listed below are T cell receptor beta chains from one sample, sequenced in a study of beta chain features in type 1 diabetes. Assay: immunoSEQ multiplex PCR; the TCRdb copy retains only in-frame clones and omits some. The repertoire holds 300,000 to 400,000 clones, with 8% as singletons. What was sequenced was central memory CD4+ T cells from blood. Receptors originate from a woman aged 18-29 years in good health. The CDR3 runs from the conserved cysteine through the conserved F or W. The D gene is left open where the match is weak. Rows may omit the clone size; those that give it use once, few, many or a size class.

clone size: few; V gene: TRBV20-1; D gene: .; J gene: TRBJ2-1; CDR3 DNA: TGCAGTGCGGCAGGGTGGGACGAGCAGTTCTTC; CDR3 protein: CSAAGWDEQFF
clone size: .; V gene: TRBV9; D gene: TRBD2; J gene: TRBJ2-1; CDR3 DNA: TGTGCCAGCAGTAGACTGCTAGCGGGTTCCTACAATGAGCAGTTCTTC; CDR3 protein: CASSRLLAGSYNEQFF
clone size: .; V gene: TRBV7-3; D gene: .; J gene: TRBJ2-4; CDR3 DNA: TGTGCCAGCAGCCTCGGCTACCGGGACATTCAGTACTTC; CDR3 protein: CASSLGYRDIQYF
clone size: few; V gene: TRBV7-2; D gene: .; J gene: TRBJ2-1; CDR3 DNA: TGTGCCAGCAGCTTAGGGCTTGTATACAATGAGCAGTTCTTC; CDR3 protein: CASSLGLVYNEQFF
clone size: few; V gene: TRBV5-1; D gene: TRBD1; J gene: TRBJ2-7; CDR3 DNA: TGCGCCAGCAGCTCGGTGACAGGGTTGGGGTACGAGCAGTACTTC; CDR3 protein: CASSSVTGLGYEQYF
clone size: few; V gene: TRBV7-2; D gene: .; J gene: TRBJ2-7; CDR3 DNA: TGTGCCAGCAGCCCGGGCCAAGGGAAATACTTC; CDR3 protein: CASSPGQGKYF
clone size: many; V gene: TRBV7-2; D gene: .; J gene: TRBJ1-2; CDR3 DNA: TGTGCCAGCAGCTTCGGCTCCCGGGGCTATGGCTACACCTTC; CDR3 protein: CASSFGSRGYGYTF
clone size: few; V gene: TRBV5-1; D gene: .; J gene: TRBJ1-1; CDR3 DNA: TGCGCCAGCAGCACGAGATCGAACACTGAAGCTTTCTTT; CDR3 protein: CASSTRSNTEAFF
clone size: few; V gene: TRBV2; D gene: .; J gene: TRBJ1-2; CDR3 DNA: TGTGCCAGCAGTGAAGCAAGGGTATATGGCTACACCTTC; CDR3 protein: CASSEARVYGYTF
clone size: few; V gene: TRBV4-2; D gene: TRBD1; J gene: TRBJ2-1; CDR3 DNA: TGTGCCAGCAGCCAAGAGCCACCGGGACAGGGTTACAATGAGCAGTTCTTC; CDR3 protein: CASSQEPPGQGYNEQFF
clone size: few; V gene: TRBV5-5; D gene: .; J gene: TRBJ1-1; CDR3 DNA: TGTGCCAGCAGCGTCGACTTCACTGAAGCTTTCTTT; CDR3 protein: CASSVDFTEAFF
clone size: .; V gene: TRBV5-4; D gene: TRBD2; J gene: TRBJ2-2; CDR3 DNA: TGTGCCAGCAGCCCGCTAGCGGGATTAAACACCGGGGAGCTGTTTTTT; CDR3 protein: CASSPLAGLNTGELFF
clone size: few; V gene: TRBV7-8; D gene: TRBD1; J gene: TRBJ2-7; CDR3 DNA: TGTGCCAGCAGCACAGGACAGGCCGGATTCTACGAGCAGTACTTC; CDR3 protein: CASSTGQAGFYEQYF
clone size: .; V gene: TRBV5-1; D gene: .; J gene: TRBJ2-3; CDR3 DNA: TGCGCCAGCAGCTCGTCGGCTACGCAGTATTTT; CDR3 protein: CASSSSATQYF
clone size: few; V gene: TRBV5-1; D gene: .; J gene: TRBJ2-1; CDR3 DNA: TGCGCCAGCAGCTTGGGAGCAAGTTCGCACAATGAGCAGTTCTTC; CDR3 protein: CASSLGASSHNEQFF
clone size: few; V gene: TRBV29-1; D gene: .; J gene: TRBJ1-1; CDR3 DNA: TGCAGCGTTGGGGTGAACACTGAAGCTTTCTTT; CDR3 protein: CSVGVNTEAFF
clone size: .; V gene: TRBV18; D gene: TRBD1; J gene: TRBJ2-7; CDR3 DNA: TGTGCCAGCTCACCTGCCCCCGGGACAGGGGCGGTCGAGCAGTACTTC; CDR3 protein: CASSPAPGTGAVEQYF
clone size: .; V gene: TRBV18; D gene: .; J gene: TRBJ2-6; CDR3 DNA: TGTGCCAGCTCACCGGGTTGGGGAGCGTACTCTGGGGCCAACGTCCTGACTTTC; CDR3 protein: CASSPGWGAYSGANVLTF
clone size: few; V gene: TRBV5-1; D gene: TRBD1; J gene: TRBJ2-7; CDR3 DNA: TGCGCCAGCAGCTTGGTCCCGGGACAGGGCCACGAGCAGTACTTC; CDR3 protein: CASSLVPGQGHEQYF
clone size: few; V gene: TRBV13; D gene: .; J gene: TRBJ1-1; CDR3 DNA: TGTGCCAGCAGTTTTTCCCCGAACACTGAAGCTTTCTTT; CDR3 protein: CASSFSPNTEAFF
clone size: few; V gene: TRBV10-1; D gene: .; J gene: TRBJ2-5; CDR3 DNA: TGCGCCAGCGGCCCAAACCAAGAGACCCAGTACTTC; CDR3 protein: CASGPNQETQYF
clone size: .; V gene: TRBV7-9; D gene: TRBD2; J gene: TRBJ2-7; CDR3 DNA: TGTGCCAGCAGCTTAGAGTCAGTTGCTAGCGGATACGAGCAGTACTTC; CDR3 protein: CASSLESVASGYEQYF
clone size: .; V gene: TRBV7-6; D gene: .; J gene: TRBJ2-7; CDR3 DNA: TGTGCCAGCAGCTCCGCGGCTCCCTACGAGCAGTACTTC; CDR3 protein: CASSSAAPYEQYF
clone size: few; V gene: TRBV5-4; D gene: TRBD1; J gene: TRBJ2-3; CDR3 DNA: TGTGCCAGCAGCCAACCCAGGGGGCCCACAGATACGCAGTATTTT; CDR3 protein: CASSQPRGPTDTQYF
clone size: few; V gene: TRBV28; D gene: .; J gene: TRBJ2-7; CDR3 DNA: TGTGCCAGCCGAAGTTCGGTGGAGCAGTACTTC; CDR3 protein: CASRSSVEQYF
clone size: few; V gene: TRBV4-3; D gene: TRBD2; J gene: TRBJ2-2; CDR3 DNA: TGCGCCAGCAGCCAAGCGGGTAGCGGGAGTGGCGGGGAGCTGTTTTTT; CDR3 protein: CASSQAGSGSGGELFF
clone size: few; V gene: TRBV14; D gene: TRBD2; J gene: TRBJ2-1; CDR3 DNA: TGTGCCAGCAGCCAACCGGGACTAGGGCTTCACAATGAGCAGTTCTTC; CDR3 protein: CASSQPGLGLHNEQFF
clone size: few; V gene: TRBV5-1; D gene: .; J gene: TRBJ1-2; CDR3 DNA: TGCGCCAGCAGCTTGGAGACAGCAGCCTATGGCTACACCTTC; CDR3 protein: CASSLETAAYGYTF
clone size: .; V gene: TRBV6-5; D gene: .; J gene: TRBJ2-5; CDR3 DNA: TGTGCCAGCAGCCACCAAGAGACCCAGTACTTC; CDR3 protein: CASSHQETQYF
clone size: .; V gene: TRBV7-2; D gene: .; J gene: TRBJ2-1; CDR3 DNA: TGTGCCAGCAGCTTAGTGGACCACGTTATGAATGAGCAGTTCTTC; CDR3 protein: CASSLVDHVMNEQFF
clone size: few; V gene: TRBV7-2; D gene: .; J gene: TRBJ2-7; CDR3 DNA: TGTGCCAGCAGCTTCGCGAGGGCGATCGAGCAGTACTTC; CDR3 protein: CASSFARAIEQYF
clone size: many; V gene: TRBV27; D gene: TRBD2; J gene: TRBJ2-1; CDR3 DNA: TGTGCCAGCAGCGCCCAGCGGGGGAGCTACAATGAGCAGTTCTTC; CDR3 protein: CASSAQRGSYNEQFF